Following are 24 T cell receptor beta chains from one sample sequenced in a study of PD-1 blockade in classical Hodgkin lymphoma. Libraries were prepared by immunoSEQ multiplex PCR; TCRdb keeps only in-frame clonotypes and omits some of them. The sample has about 21,000 clones, approximately 94% seen once. Time point described: newly diagnosed, previously untreated cHL patient sample. Sequenced: peripheral blood mononuclear cells (PBMCs). The receptors shown here come from a human donor with classical Hodgkin lymphoma.

The CDR3: CASRTGTGLTGELFF. In nucleotides, the CDR3 is TGTGCCAGCAGGACCGGGACAGGGCTCACCGGGGAGCTGTTTTTT. The genes are TRBV28 and TRBJ2-2; 9 nucleotides match TRBD1. This CDR3 spans 15 amino acids. Germline CDR1 reads MDHEN; CDR2 reads SYDVKM. V trimming: 6 bases; J trimming: 4 bases; junction bases outside the gene matches: 6.

This clone came up once. The chain uses TRBV7-8 and TRBJ2-6; tentative D call: TRBD2 (6 bases). The length of the CDR3 is 18 residues. Looked up from germline, CDR1 is SGHVS and CDR2 is FQNEAQ. V was pared by 1 base and J by 0 bases, with 13 bases between. The CDR3 nucleotides read TGTGCCAGCAGCTTAGGGGCGGGGTCCCTCTCTGGGGCCAACGTCCTGACTTTC. Amino acid sequence: CASSLGAGSLSGANVLTF.

The CDR3 spells CASSPPRQGETEAFF. The CDR3 DNA follows: TGTGCCAGCTCACCACCGCGGCAGGGGGAAACTGAAGCTTTCTTT. The chain recombines TRBV18 with TRBJ1-1; 7 nucleotides match TRBD1. V gave up 0 bases and J gave up 5 bases; unmatched junction bases: 6. The CDR3 is 15 amino acids. Germline lookup yields CDR1 KGHSH and CDR2 LQKENI.

The chain couples TRBV19 to TRBJ2-5; a weak D match, TRBD1 (5 bases). This CDR3 is 14 amino acids long. The V end was cut by 6 bases, the J end by 9 bases, with 20 bases between. The germline gives CDR1 LNHDA, CDR2 SQIVND (reference sequence). Here the CDR3 reads CASSAGHSQTAQYF. CDR3 coding DNA: TGTGCCAGTAGCGCCGGACACTCACAAACTGCCCAGTACTTC.

This chain links TRBV7-9 with TRBJ2-1; TRBD2 matches at 9 bases. Germline-derived CDR1 and CDR2 are SEHNR and FQNEAQ (reference sequence). With V trimmed by 2 bases and J by 6 bases, 11 bases remained unmatched. The CDR3 is 17 amino acids. For the CDR3, the DNA is TGTGCCAGCAGCTTAAGTCGACTGGCGGGGGGGCTCAATGAGCAGTTCTTC. Translated: CASSLSRLAGGLNEQFF. Drawing the rest from reference TRBV7-9 and TRBJ2-1, the complete variable domain is DTGVSQNPRHKITKRGQNVTFRCDPISEHNRLYWYRQTLGQGPEFLTYFQNEAQLEKSRLLSDRFSAERPKGSFSTLEIQRTEQGDSAMYLCASSLSRLAGGLNEQFFGPGTRLTVL.

In this sample, this clone turned up once. This chain joins TRBV4-3 and TRBJ2-7, with D perhaps matching TRBD1 or TRBD2 (5 bases each). Trimming stripped 0 bases from V and 2 bases from J, with 14 bases between. Germline V gene data show CDR1 as LGHNA and CDR2 as YSLEER. The CDR3 runs 16 residues. CDR3: CASSQEGWGPTYEQYF. The DNA for the CDR3 is TGCGCCAGCAGCCAAGAGGGATGGGGACCGACCTACGAGCAGTACTTC.

The chain has TRBV30 and TRBJ2-7, with 11 bases that match TRBD2. V lost 7 bases to trimming and J lost 3 bases; unmatched junction nucleotides: 5. Germline loops: CDR1 GTSNPN, CDR2 SVGIG (reference sequence). The CDR3 length is 13 residues. CDR3 DNA: TGTGCCTATAGCGGGGGGGTAATCTACGAGCAGTACTTC. It translates to CAYSGGVIYEQYF.

J is TRBJ2-7 and V is TRBV6-5; D unclear. From germline, CDR1 is MNHEY and CDR2 SVGAGI. Trimming removed 5 bases from V and 3 bases from J, with 5 bases in between. This CDR3 region has 11 residues. Written as DNA, the CDR3 is TGTGCCAGCAGTCGAGGCTACGAGCAGTACTTC. Its protein product is CASSRGYEQYF.

V is TRBV15 and J is TRBJ1-1, with unresolved D. Trimming stripped 8 bases from V and 1 base from J, with 20 bases between. The CDR3 length is 16 residues. The germline gives CDR1 LNHNV, CDR2 YYDKDF (reference sequence). CDR3 protein: CATRRKKLTGNTEAFF. The CDR3 DNA reads TGTGCCACCCGCCGTAAAAAGTTAACTGGGAACACTGAAGCTTTCTTT.

This clone has only one observation. This chain joins TRBV4-3 and TRBJ2-3, with a tentative D call TRBD1 (5 bases). The CDR3 runs 16 residues. CDR1 is LGHNA and CDR2 is YSLEER in the germline V gene. Trimming took 1 base from V and 4 from J, leaving 15 bases between them. The CDR3 DNA sequence: TGCGCCAGCAGCCAAGGTATGGCAGGGCAATCAGATACGCAGTATTTT. Protein sequence: CASSQGMAGQSDTQYF.

The chain couples TRBV5-1 to TRBJ1-2, with 8 positions matching TRBD1. This CDR3 region has 12 residues. Trimming at V came to 4 bases and at J to 6 bases, leaving 2 bases not matched to a gene. Germline-derived CDR1 and CDR2 are SGHRS and YFSETQ. The chain's CDR3 is CASSRTGNGYTF. The CDR3 nucleotides are TGCGCCAGCAGCCGGACAGGGAATGGCTACACCTTC.

The chain employs TRBV27 and TRBJ2-7, with D uncertain. V shed 5 bases and J shed 6 bases, with 8 bases lying between them. The V gene's germline CDR1 is MNHEY and CDR2 SMNVEV (reference sequence). The CDR3 contains 11 residues. As DNA, the CDR3 is TGTGCCAGCAGTACCACGGGCGAGCAGTACTTC. It encodes CASSTTGEQYF.

The V gene is TRBV28, the J gene TRBJ1-6; unclear D gene. V was pared by 5 bases and J by 0 bases, with 11 bases between. Per germline, CDR1 MDHEN and CDR2 SYDVKM. CDR3 length: 16 residues. CDR3 nucleotides: TGTGCCAGCAGTCCGTCAGGCAGCTCCTATAATTCACCCCTCCACTTT. Encoded protein: CASSPSGSSYNSPLHF.

V usage is TRBV19 and J usage is TRBJ2-7, with 9 bases aligning to TRBD1. Germline V gene lookup returns CDR1 LNHDA and CDR2 SQIVND (reference sequence). Losses at the gene ends were 7 bases for V and 6 bases for J; bases not matched to a gene: 10. This CDR3 spans 14 amino acids. CDR3 bases: TGTGCCAGTACCCCCCGGGGACAGGGAACCGAGCAGTACTTC. Residues: CASTPRGQGTEQYF.

The chain recombines TRBV6-4 with TRBJ1-1; D may be TRBD1 (6 bases). Germline lookup yields CDR1 MRHNA and CDR2 SNTAGT. The CDR3 runs to 14 residues. With 6 bases removed from V and 1 base from J, the gap between germline ends came to 12 bases. The CDR3 bases are TGTGCCAGCAGACCACAGGGATCGAACACTGAAGCTTTCTTT. It is translated as CASRPQGSNTEAFF.

This chain connects TRBV7-2 to TRBJ1-1; D not certain. Germline V gives CDR1 SGHTA, CDR2 FQGNSA. The ends were cut back, 2 bases at V and 3 bases at J, with 16 bases in the middle. The CDR3 has 16 residues. CDR3 region: CASSLYPPGRHTEAFF. The CDR3 bases are TGTGCCAGCAGCTTATATCCCCCGGGGAGGCACACTGAAGCTTTCTTT.

The V and J genes are TRBV7-9 and TRBJ2-1; weak D call: TRBD1 (6 bases). Between the trimmed V and J ends, which lost 5 bases and 5 bases, there was a span of 13 bases. Germline values: CDR1 SEHNR, CDR2 FQNEAQ (reference sequence). The CDR3 has 14 residues. As DNA, the CDR3 is TGTGCCAGCAGCGACTTGGGGGCCCACAATGAGCAGTTCTTC. Its protein is CASSDLGAHNEQFF.

The V gene is TRBV11-2, the J gene TRBJ1-5, with a weak D call TRBD1 (5 bases). Germline V gene data show CDR1 as SGHAT and CDR2 as FQNNGV. The CDR3 has 14 amino acids. V dropped 5 bases and J dropped 1 base, with 9 bases sitting between them. CDR3 sequence reads: CASSATVSNQPQHF. The CDR3 nucleotides read TGTGCCAGCAGCGCGACAGTGAGCAATCAGCCCCAGCATTTT. The variable domain in full, with the rest retrieved from reference TRBV11-2 and TRBJ1-5, is EAGVAQSPRYKIIEKRQSVAFWCNPISGHATLYWYQQILGQGPKLLIQFQNNGVVDDSQLPKDRFSAERLKGVDSTLKIQPAKLEDSAVYLCASSATVSNQPQHFGDGTRLSIL.

The rearrangement uses TRBV13 and TRBJ2-7; 8 positions agree with TRBD1. Germline V gene sequence: CDR1 PRHDT, CDR2 FYEKMQ (reference sequence). This CDR3 region has 19 residues. V lost 4 bases, J lost 0 bases, and 17 bases stayed unmatched. CDR3 amino acids: CASSSRPGQELGSSYEQYF. DNA for the CDR3: TGTGCCAGCAGCTCCCGTCCGGGACAGGAGCTAGGAAGCTCCTACGAGCAGTACTTC.

This chain connects TRBV7-9 to TRBJ1-3, with no clear D. V was cut by 8 bases and J by 3 bases, with 8 bases left in between. This CDR3 is 12 amino acids long. CDR1 is SEHNR and CDR2 is FQNEAQ in the germline V gene (reference sequence). The CDR3 DNA reads TGTGCCAGCCGGGCGGGTGGAAACACCATATATTTT. It encodes CASRAGGNTIYF.

This chain connects TRBV2 to TRBJ2-2, with 9 bases identical to TRBD1. Trimming took 2 bases from V and 5 from J; bases not matched to a gene: 3. The CDR3 is made up of 15 amino acids. From germline, CDR1 is SNHLY and CDR2 FYNNEI. The CDR3 DNA follows: TGTGCCAGCAGTGAACCGGGACAGGGTACCGGGGAGCTGTTTTTT. This translates into CASSEPGQGTGELFF.

In this sample, this clone turned up once. The chain employs TRBV5-1 and TRBJ1-2; no firm D call. The CDR3 runs 15 residues. Per the germline V gene, CDR1 is SGHRS and CDR2 is YFSETQ. The V end lost 2 bases, the J end lost 4 bases, and 15 bases lay between the germline ends. The CDR3 bases are TGCGCCAGCAGCTTCTCCCCGGTATCGTTCTATGGCTACACCTTC. Amino acid sequence: CASSFSPVSFYGYTF. The variable domain in full, with the rest retrieved from reference TRBV5-1 and TRBJ1-2, is KAGVTQTPRYLIKTRGQQVTLSCSPISGHRSVSWYQQTPGQGLQFLFEYFSETQRNKGNFPGRFSGRQFSNSRSEMNVSTLELGDSALYLCASSFSPVSFYGYTFGSGTRLTVV.

V and J are TRBV27 and TRBJ2-1, with no clear D. The CDR3 is made up of 13 amino acids. CDR1 MNHEY and CDR2 SMNVEV come from the germline V gene (reference sequence). The germline V and J ends were trimmed by 0 bases and 7 bases, with 7 bases remaining between them. As DNA, the CDR3 is TGTGCCAGCAGTTTATCCCAGCAGAATGAGCAGTTCTTC. Encoded protein: CASSLSQQNEQFF.

To note about this clone: This CDR3 is also generated by other DNA sequences in the sample. The rearrangement joins TRBV6-1 to TRBJ2-1; the match to TRBD2 covers 9 bases. The V gene's germline CDR1 is MNHNS and CDR2 SASEGT. J lost 8 bases, V lost 4 bases, and 9 bases had no gene match. The CDR3 extends over 15 amino acids. CDR3: CASSVEGGGADEQFF. Here the CDR3 DNA reads TGTGCCAGCAGTGTTGAGGGCGGGGGGGCGGATGAGCAGTTCTTC.